This TCR beta chain was recorded in a study of CD8+ T cells in alopecia areata. Study-level background: Treated patients were given oral tofacitinib, which was dosed at 5 to 10 mg twice daily. Study observations and caveats: Amid tofacitinib therapy, many expanded lesional clones stayed present in scalp and blood. For patients receiving tofacitinib, scalp clonality and expanded CD8+ clones among the top 100 significantly decreased.

Per germline, CDR1 SGHAT and CDR2 FQNNGV. Trimming stripped 5 bases from V and 8 bases from J, with 15 bases between. This CDR3 has 13 amino acids. Treatment given: oral pan-JAK inhibitor, 5-10 mg twice daily. Alopecia areata patients provided lesional scalp punch biopsies and peripheral blood. A note on this clone: Its antigen remains unknown.

Extraction and reverse transcription of RNA yielded cDNA as the sequencing template. Repertoires were generated with immunoSEQ multiplex PCR, while TCRdb's copy carries only in-frame clones and drops some. In the table there are about 180,000 clones, around 58% of which are singletons. The receptor was isolated from a human donor with alopecia areata. This sequence joins TRBV11-2 and TRBJ1-2; D unresolved. This specimen consisted of CD4+ T cells sorted from blood, obtained between weeks 55 and 65, from a patient treated with tofacitinib. This CDR3 reads CASSAGNIGGYTF. The CDR3 nucleotides are TGTGCCAGCAGCGCCGGGAACATCGGCGGCTACACCTTC.